These 30 T cell receptor beta chains originate from one sample sequenced in a study of cytotoxic CD8 clonotypes in ibrutinib-treated CLL. Data came from immunoSEQ multiplex PCR; TCRdb stores just in-frame clones and leaves some out. The sample consists of about 200,000 clones, around 75% of them appearing once. The source was PBMCs, collected after 12 months of ibrutinib treatment. The receptors were sampled from a human donor with chronic lymphocytic leukemia.

This chain links TRBV5-6 with TRBJ2-7, with TRBD1 matching over 8 bases. V trimming: 3 bases; J trimming: 5 bases; junction bases outside the gene matches: 4. The CDR3 extends over 13 amino acids. Germline CDR1 SGHDT, CDR2 YYEEEE. DNA of the CDR3: TGTGCCAGCAGCTGGACAGGGTCCCACGAGCAGTACTTC. This codes for CASSWTGSHEQYF.

This chain connects TRBV5-1 to TRBJ2-5; D is unclear. The germline gives CDR1 SGHRS, CDR2 YFSETQ. The CDR3 totals 12 residues. Between the trimmed V and J ends, which lost 3 bases and 3 bases, there was a span of 6 bases. The CDR3 sequence: CASSWTKETQYF. Written as DNA, the CDR3 is TGCGCCAGCAGCTGGACCAAAGAGACCCAGTACTTC.

V gene TRBV5-1 combines with J gene TRBJ2-1; D possibly matches TRBD1 or TRBD2 (5 bases each). The ends were cut back, 1 base at V and 5 bases at J, with 19 bases in the middle. The CDR3 runs 17 residues. Germline CDR1 SGHRS, CDR2 YFSETQ. CDR3 DNA: TGCGCCAGCAGCTTGACTTCCGGGACCATGGGGCACAATGAGCAGTTCTTC. This encodes CASSLTSGTMGHNEQFF.

The rearrangement links TRBV5-1 to TRBJ2-5; 8 nucleotides align to TRBD1. CDR3 length equals 16 residues. The ends lost 0 bases at V and 4 bases at J; junction bases unmatched: 8. Germline-derived CDR1 and CDR2 are SGHRS and YFSETQ. The chain's CDR3 is CASSLEGQAAGETQYF. CDR3 in DNA: TGCGCCAGCAGCTTGGAGGGACAGGCCGCAGGAGAGACCCAGTACTTC.

V gene TRBV5-1 combines with J gene TRBJ1-1; D is ambiguous. V dropped 4 bases and J dropped 4 bases, with 11 bases sitting between them. The CDR3 spans 13 residues. CDR1 and CDR2 from the germline V gene are SGHRS and YFSETQ. This CDR3 is CASSHTTATEAFF. The CDR3 DNA follows: TGCGCCAGCAGCCATACGACGGCCACTGAAGCTTTCTTT.

The count of this clone is one. The chain recombines TRBV19 with TRBJ1-3, with 7 nucleotides matching TRBD1. This CDR3 contains 15 residues. Germline assignment: CDR1 LNHDA and CDR2 SQIVND (reference sequence). Trimming took 3 bases from V and 4 from J; bases not matched to a gene: 6. Written as DNA, the CDR3 is TGTGCCAGTAGTATTAACAGGGGACACGGAAACACCATATATTTT. Amino acids: CASSINRGHGNTIYF.

This sequence joins TRBV7-3 and TRBJ1-2; a weak D match, TRBD1 (6 bases). The ends were cut back, 3 bases at V and 8 bases at J, with 13 bases in the middle. Germline V CDR1 and CDR2: SGHTA, FQGTGA. The CDR3 is 13 amino acids. CDR3 sequence (DNA): TGTGCCAGCAGCTTCGGGGGGCGCGGAGGCTACACCTTC. Translation: CASSFGGRGGYTF.

V is TRBV28 and J is TRBJ2-7; D possibly corresponds to TRBD2 (6 bases). The ends were cut back, 7 bases at V and 3 bases at J, with 16 bases in the middle. Per germline, CDR1 MDHEN and CDR2 SYDVKM. This CDR3 spans 14 amino acids. The chain's CDR3 is CASTPGGRDYEQYF. CDR3 bases: TGTGCCAGCACCCCTGGGGGGAGAGACTACGAGCAGTACTTC.

CDR3 in DNA: TGCGCCAGCACCGAACGGGGTAGCGGCCTCAATGAGCAGTTCTTC. This gives the protein CASTERGSGLNEQFF. This chain uses TRBV10-2 with TRBJ2-1; a possible D gene is TRBD2 (6 bases). CDR1 is WSHSY, CDR2 SAAADI, per germline. The CDR3 is 15 residues long. V gave up 7 bases and J gave up 6 bases, with 19 bases separating them.

This clone was observed a handful of times. The chain combines TRBV4-2 with TRBJ2-2; no clear D. The germline V gene has CDR1 LGHNA and CDR2 YNFKEQ. This CDR3 spans 15 amino acids. Trimming took off 3 bases at V and 5 bases at J, with 13 bases between the two ends. CDR3 loop: CASSHLGPLTGELFF. The CDR3 nucleotides read TGTGCCAGCAGCCATTTAGGACCGTTAACCGGGGAGCTGTTTTTT.

This rearrangement joins TRBV30 to TRBJ2-3, with a weak D call TRBD2 (6 bases). Trimming stripped 6 bases from V and 2 bases from J, with 15 bases between. The CDR3 totals 14 residues. Germline-derived CDR1 and CDR2 are GTSNPN and SVGIG (reference sequence). Here the CDR3 reads CACPGGRITDTQYF. The CDR3 coding sequence is TGTGCCTGCCCCGGAGGGAGAATCACAGATACGCAGTATTTT.

Comment on this clone: This likely came from a read error, as a far larger clone is one base away. Other DNA sequences from this sample encode an identical CDR3 as well. V and J are TRBV5-1 and TRBJ2-3, with 7 bases lining up with TRBD1. CDR1 and CDR2 (germline): SGHRS, YFSETQ. The CDR3 length is 15 residues. Here the CDR3 DNA reads TGCGCCAGCAGCTTGGAGGCAGGGGGTGCAGATACACAGTATTTT. Protein product: CASSLEAGGADTQYF.

This sequence joins TRBV28 and TRBJ1-4; D gene uncertain. Trimming removed 7 bases at V and 8 bases at J, with 14 bases between. The CDR3 extends over 13 amino acids. Germline V gene data show CDR1 as MDHEN and CDR2 as SYDVKM. As DNA, the CDR3 is TGTGCCAGCAATTCCGGGTTCTGGGAAAAACTGTTTTTT. This translates into CASNSGFWEKLFF.

This CDR3 is CASSATSGASYEQYF. As DNA, the CDR3 is TGTGCCAGCAGCGCGACTAGCGGTGCCTCCTACGAGCAGTACTTC. The genes are TRBV9 and TRBJ2-7; TRBD2 aligns across 9 bases. Germline CDR1 and CDR2: SGDLS and YYNGEE. Trimming took 3 bases from V and 0 from J; bases not matched to a gene: 4. The CDR3 extends over 15 amino acids.

The gene calls are TRBV10-3 and TRBJ1-1, with a tentative D call TRBD1 (6 bases). The CDR3 consists of 14 residues. Germline V gene lookup returns CDR1 ENHRY and CDR2 SYGVKD. The V and J ends lost 6 bases and 4 bases respectively, with 15 bases between them. This chain's CDR3 is CAIRPQQGTTEAFF. The CDR3 DNA reads TGTGCCATCAGGCCCCAACAGGGAACCACTGAAGCTTTCTTT.

V is TRBV5-4 and J is TRBJ1-1; no clear D gene. CDR1 is SGHNT, CDR2 YYREEE, per germline (reference sequence). This CDR3 has 16 residues. The V and J ends lost 0 bases and 2 bases respectively, with 14 bases between them. The CDR3 coding sequence is TGTGCCAGCAGCTTGGGAAGGCGGCAGACAAACACTGAAGCTTTCTTT. The encoded protein is CASSLGRRQTNTEAFF.

The J gene is TRBJ2-2, the V gene TRBV5-1; 7 bases map to TRBD1. CDR3 size: 17 residues. V lost 2 bases, J lost 2 bases, and 9 bases stayed unmatched. In germline, CDR1 is SGHRS, CDR2 YFSETQ. CDR3: CASSLILGTDNTGELFF. The DNA of the CDR3 is TGCGCCAGCAGCTTAATTCTGGGGACAGATAACACCGGGGAGCTGTTTTTT.

This chain links TRBV30 with TRBJ1-1; D is perhaps TRBD1 (6 bases). V was trimmed by 3 bases and J by 1 base, leaving 12 bases between them. The CDR3 runs 14 residues. Per germline, CDR1 GTSNPN and CDR2 SVGIG (reference sequence). The CDR3 DNA reads as TGTGCCTGGAGCAGGGGAGGAGGGAACACTGAAGCTTTCTTT. This codes for CAWSRGGGNTEAFF.

This clone was picked up a small number of times. The J gene is TRBJ1-6, the V gene TRBV9; D is perhaps TRBD1 (6 bases). The germline CDR1 and CDR2 sequences are SGDLS and YYNGEE. The V end was cut by 1 base, the J end by 7 bases, with 15 bases between. The CDR3 runs 16 residues. The CDR3 loop reads CASSVRGRGENSPLHF. The CDR3 DNA reads as TGTGCCAGCAGCGTAAGGGGGAGAGGGGAAAATTCACCCCTCCACTTT.

The sample holds one count of this clone. This chain connects TRBV30 to TRBJ1-2, with 7 bases matching TRBD1. J lost 6 bases, V lost 5 bases, and 9 bases had no gene match. Per germline, CDR1 GTSNPN and CDR2 SVGIG (reference sequence). The length of the CDR3 is 13 residues. The DNA of the CDR3 is TGTGCCTGGGAAACAGGGGTGGGGAATGGCTACACCTTC. Translated, it gives CAWETGVGNGYTF.

V and J are TRBV19 and TRBJ1-1; D is uncertain. V lost 6 bases and J lost 10, with 12 bases in between. Germline CDR1 reads LNHDA; CDR2 reads SQIVND (reference sequence). This CDR3 has 11 amino acids. The chain's CDR3 is CASRSTARAFF. The CDR3 nucleotides are TGTGCCAGTAGAAGTACCGCTCGAGCTTTCTTT.

This clone was seen more than once but under ten times. The gene calls are TRBV6-1 and TRBJ2-3; D gene uncertain. The germline V gene has CDR1 MNHNS and CDR2 SASEGT. V lost 5 bases and J lost 2, with 11 bases in between. This CDR3 spans 14 amino acids. CDR3 protein: CASSLGRDTDTQYF. The CDR3 DNA is TGTGCCAGCAGTCTGGGAAGAGACACAGATACGCAGTATTTT.

The chain is built from TRBV9 and TRBJ2-2, with 7 positions matching TRBD2. J was trimmed by 6 bases and V by 7 bases; bases with no gene match: 9. Germline V gene data show CDR1 as SGDLS and CDR2 as YYNGEE. CDR3 size: 14 residues. The CDR3 loop is CASSRGESAGELFF. The CDR3 DNA is TGTGCCAGCTCCCGGGGGGAGAGCGCCGGGGAGCTGTTTTTT.

The gene calls are TRBV28 and TRBJ1-4, with D possibly TRBD1 on 5 matching bases. Trimming took 6 bases from V and 2 from J, leaving 19 bases between them. This CDR3 has 17 residues. Germline CDR1 reads MDHEN; CDR2 reads SYDVKM. This CDR3 is CASSQGVGRVTNEKLFF. The CDR3 DNA is TGTGCCAGCAGCCAGGGCGTGGGGAGGGTTACTAATGAAAAACTGTTTTTT.

This clone was detected a few times. Other nucleotide sequences in the sample specify the same CDR3. The V and J genes are TRBV9 and TRBJ2-3, with D possibly TRBD1 on 6 matching bases. The CDR3 is made up of 14 amino acids. V lost 0 bases to trimming and J lost 3 bases, with 8 bases between them. CDR1 and CDR2 from the germline V gene are SGDLS and YYNGEE. CDR3 protein: CASSVGQGTDTQYF. The CDR3 DNA is TGTGCCAGCAGCGTAGGGCAGGGGACAGATACGCAGTATTTT.

The rearrangement joins TRBV5-8 to TRBJ2-1; D perhaps matches TRBD1 (7 bases). The CDR3 contains 17 residues. Trimming left V 3 bases short and J 4 bases short, with 20 bases between. Per the germline V gene, CDR1 is SGHTS and CDR2 is YDEGEE. This chain's CDR3 is CASSSNLRQGGYNEQFF. The CDR3 DNA reads as TGTGCCAGCAGCTCAAACCTTAGACAGGGAGGATACAATGAGCAGTTCTTC.

V usage is TRBV6-5 and J usage is TRBJ2-1; either TRBD1 or TRBD2 may supply D (5 bases each). This CDR3 has 15 amino acids. Trimming took off 5 bases at V and 7 bases at J, with 18 bases between the two ends. Germline V gene sequence: CDR1 MNHEY, CDR2 SVGAGI. CDR3 nucleotide sequence: TGTGCCAGCAGTGGCCAGCGAGGGGTGGCGAATGAGCAGTTCTTC. It is translated as CASSGQRGVANEQFF.

The chain has TRBV6-5 and TRBJ2-3; 9 bases agree with TRBD2. The trim removed 2 bases at V and 4 bases at J, leaving 4 bases unmatched. The CDR3 has 15 residues. Per the germline V gene, CDR1 is MNHEY and CDR2 is SVGAGI. The CDR3 loop reads CASSYGRTSADTQYF. The CDR3 region has the DNA TGTGCCAGCAGTTACGGTAGGACTAGCGCAGATACGCAGTATTTT.

V gene TRBV4-2 combines with J gene TRBJ2-3; 11 positions match TRBD2. Trimming removed 0 bases from V and 5 bases from J; junction bases left unmatched: 10. The CDR3 is 18 amino acids. Germline CDR1 is LGHNA and CDR2 is YNFKEQ. The CDR3, as DNA: TGTGCCAGCAGCCAAGATAGTATGGTAGCGGGAGGGGTAGATACGCAGTATTTT. Its protein product is CASSQDSMVAGGVDTQYF.

Comments on this clone: The sample contains more than one DNA sequence encoding this CDR3. The genes are TRBV5-1 and TRBJ1-5; D call uncertain. Trimming pared 0 bases from V and 6 bases from J, leaving 7 bases between. Germline CDR1 reads SGHRS; CDR2 reads YFSETQ. The CDR3 is 13 amino acids. As DNA, the CDR3 is TGCGCCAGCAGCTTGGCGGGAGGTCAGCCCCAGCATTTT. Residues: CASSLAGGQPQHF.